The present TCR beta chain was sequenced within a study of shared clonotypes between healthy human individuals. Study as a whole: The study drew on a couple of women and a few men aged 18 to 49 as donors. CD4 naive and memory got three plates each, CD8 naive two, CD8 memory one.

Trimming cost V 5 bases and J 8 bases, with 19 bases left between them. This CDR3 is built from 15 residues. Germline V gene sequence: CDR1 SEHNR, CDR2 FQNEAQ (reference sequence). Assay: immunoSEQ multiplex PCR; the TCRdb copy retains only in-frame clones and omits some. There are some 2,100,000 clones in the sample; 90% to 95% occur only once, and about 1.8% lies in the top ten. Terminally differentiated effector memory CD45RA+ cells were excluded from the naive CD8 cells, which were CD45RO-negative and positively selected for CCR7. This receptor was identified in a man aged 18-30 years in good health. Some clones in this sample may be carry-over from other donors' samples. The sample was naive CD8+ T cells from PBMCs. The rearrangement links TRBV7-9 to TRBJ1-3; weak D call: TRBD1 (6 bases). For the CDR3, the DNA is TGTGCCAGCAGCCCCGAGGGGGGGGGAAGAGACACCATATATTTT. Its protein is CASSPEGGGRDTIYF.